One sample yielded the 3 T cell receptor beta chains listed below, sequenced in a study of T-cell memory formation after mild COVID-19. TCRdb recomputed calls from the 5' RACE reads with MiXCR, one row per CDR3 protein. The sample lists roughly 130,000 distinct CDR3 sequences, roughly 15% occurring once. The sequenced sample was PBMCs or a T cell subset sorted from them (not recorded which). These receptors were collected from an adult woman who had mild COVID-19 (a few samples of this study predate the infection). Cell type and time point are not known.

This clonotype was observed a handful of times. This chain connects TRBV11-3 to TRBJ1-2; no firm D call. The germline gives CDR1 SGHNT, CDR2 YENEEA. Trimming removed 3 bases at V and 3 bases at J, with 11 bases between. The CDR3 contains 14 residues. Here the CDR3 reads CASSFSPGDYGYTF. Written as DNA, the CDR3 is TGTGCCAGCAGCTTTTCCCCGGGCGACTATGGCTACACCTTC.

This clonotype was observed a handful of times. The V and J genes are TRBV3-1 and TRBJ2-2, with D unresolved. Germline V gene sequence: CDR1 LGHDT, CDR2 YNNKEL (reference sequence). The length of the CDR3 is 13 residues. V was clipped by 2 bases and J by 8 bases, with 9 bases between them. The CDR3 loop is CASSQRFRGELFF. DNA of the CDR3: TGTGCCAGCAGCCAACGATTCCGAGGGGAGCTGTTTTTT.

This clonotype was counted a few times. The V gene is TRBV9, the J gene TRBJ2-1; no definite D call. The germline V gene encodes CDR1 SGDLS and CDR2 YYNGEE. This CDR3 region has 14 residues. The ends were cut back, 0 bases at V and 1 base at J, with 5 bases in the middle. The CDR3 is CASSVGGSYNEQFF. The CDR3 region has the DNA TGTGCCAGCAGCGTAGGAGGATCCTACAATGAGCAGTTCTTC.